This T cell receptor (beta chain) comes out of a study of CD8+ T cells in alopecia areata. Study background: Tofacitinib administration to treated patients was oral, at 5 to 10 mg twice daily.

Germline V gene lookup returns CDR1 MGHRA and CDR2 YSYEKL. Trimming cost V 1 base and J 3 bases, with 11 bases left between them. The CDR3 is 15 residues long. This clone was seen only a few times. RNA was extracted and reverse transcribed into cDNA as the sequencing template. Some clones are missing from TCRdb's copy, which holds only in-frame ones; the method was immunoSEQ multiplex PCR. Here the sample spans 120,000 or so clones, 50% to 60% being singletons. V gene TRBV4-1 combines with J gene TRBJ2-3; possible D gene TRBD2, 6 bases. The sequence came from a human donor with alopecia areata. Sequencing was performed on CD4+ T cells sorted from blood, taken at week 0. The CDR3 coding sequence is TGCGCCAGCAGCCAAGTAATAGCGGCTACAGATACGCAGTATTTT. Residues: CASSQVIAATDTQYF.